These 18 T cell receptor beta chains were all obtained from the same sample, sequenced in a study of blood T cells in healthy people across ages. It was with a sample-barcoded 5' primer and a J-beta primer mix that a second PCR of roughly 6 to 12 cycles was run. TCRdb re-analysed the 5' RACE reads in MiXCR, keeping a single row per CDR3 protein. The profile shows roughly 1.6 million distinct CDR3 sequences, 34% of them singletons. The sample consisted of blood. These receptors all stem from a woman aged 30 to 39 in good health.

The rearrangement joins TRBV20-1 to TRBJ2-7; D may be TRBD2 (6 bases). CDR3 size: 13 residues. Trimming took off 5 bases at V and 4 bases at J, with 15 bases between the two ends. CDR1 is DFQATT, CDR2 SNEGSKA, per germline (reference sequence). CDR3 DNA sequence: TGCAGTGCTTTCGCCGGGACTGGGTACGAGCAGTACTTC. Protein sequence: CSAFAGTGYEQYF.

The chain links TRBV15 to TRBJ2-1; 8 bases map to TRBD2. Germline values: CDR1 LNHNV, CDR2 YYDKDF (reference sequence). Germline trimming cut 0 bases from V and 10 bases from J; bases unmatched to any gene: 8. CDR3 size: 15 residues. CDR3 loop: CATSREGGLGREQFF. The CDR3 nucleotides are TGTGCCACCAGCAGAGAGGGGGGACTAGGCCGGGAGCAGTTCTTC.

The rearrangement uses TRBV4-1 and TRBJ2-1; 7 nucleotides match TRBD1. The germline gives CDR1 MGHRA, CDR2 YSYEKL. The CDR3 covers 18 residues. With V trimmed by 0 bases and J by 0 bases, 8 bases remained unmatched. The CDR3 coding sequence is TGCGCCAGCAGCCAAGAGTCTCCGACAGGGAGCTCCTACAATGAGCAGTTCTTC. This encodes CASSQESPTGSSYNEQFF.

The CDR3 DNA follows: TGTGCCAGCAAGTCCCCGAGGTCTGGGGCCAACGTCCTGACTTTC. Translation gives CASKSPRSGANVLTF. The chain recombines TRBV11-2 with TRBJ2-6; D unclear. V gave up 7 bases and J gave up 1 base, with 11 bases separating them. The CDR3 is 15 amino acids. Germline V lookup: CDR1 SGHAT, CDR2 FQNNGV.

V and J are TRBV11-2 and TRBJ1-2; D is possibly TRBD1 (5 bases). The CDR3 runs 16 residues. V was clipped by 0 bases and J by 2 bases, with 13 bases between them. Germline V lookup: CDR1 SGHAT, CDR2 FQNNGV. CDR3 sequence: CASSLEGPRGNYGYTF. In nucleotides, the CDR3 is TGTGCCAGCAGCTTAGAGGGACCCAGAGGAAACTATGGCTACACCTTC. The complete variable domain, with remaining parts taken from reference TRBV11-2 and TRBJ1-2, reads EAGVAQSPRYKIIEKRQSVAFWCNPISGHATLYWYQQILGQGPKLLIQFQNNGVVDDSQLPKDRFSAERLKGVDSTLKIQPAKLEDSAVYLCASSLEGPRGNYGYTFGSGTRLTVV.

This chain uses TRBV6-1 with TRBJ1-4, with D perhaps matching TRBD1 (6 bases). CDR1 is MNHNS and CDR2 is SASEGT in the germline V gene. The ends were cut back, 2 bases at V and 4 bases at J, with 11 bases in the middle. The CDR3 spans 15 residues. The chain's CDR3 is CASSEWGASNEKLFF. The DNA for the CDR3 is TGTGCCAGCAGTGAATGGGGGGCAAGTAATGAAAAACTGTTTTTT.

There are a few counts of this clonotype. CDR3 coding DNA: TGCGCCAGCGTAGCGGGAGGCCGGAGTGAGCAGTTCTTC. Translation: CASVAGGRSEQFF. V and J are TRBV5-1 and TRBJ2-1; 10 nucleotides line up with TRBD2. The J segment lost 9 bases and the V segment lost 7 bases, leaving 7 bases of the junction unmatched. This CDR3 spans 13 amino acids. Germline CDR1 and CDR2: SGHRS and YFSETQ.

The gene calls are TRBV28 and TRBJ2-7; 7 bases are shared with TRBD1. V was pared by 5 bases and J by 0 bases, with 10 bases of the junction left unmatched. CDR1 and CDR2 (germline): MDHEN, SYDVKM. This CDR3 is built from 16 residues. The chain's CDR3 is CASSPPGTVSSYEQYF. The CDR3 coding sequence is TGTGCCAGCAGTCCCCCCGGGACAGTTAGCTCCTACGAGCAGTACTTC.

The chain links TRBV6-4 to TRBJ1-1; 7 positions agree with TRBD1. The V segment lost 6 bases and the J segment 1 base; nucleotides outside the gene matches: 5. This CDR3 is built from 14 residues. Per the germline V gene, CDR1 is MRHNA and CDR2 is SNTAGT. CDR3 nucleotides: TGTGCCAGCAGGCCAGGGGGGTGGAACACTGAAGCTTTCTTT. This sequence encodes CASRPGGWNTEAFF.

This chain links TRBV6-5 with TRBJ2-2, with D perhaps TRBD1 (6 bases). The CDR3 extends over 15 amino acids. CDR1 and CDR2 from the germline V gene are MNHEY and SVGAGI. V shed 10 bases and J shed 3 bases, with 18 bases lying between them. In DNA, the CDR3 is TGTGCCACCCGGCCCAGGGACACATACACCGGGGAGCTGTTTTTT. The encoded protein is CATRPRDTYTGELFF.

The CDR3 spells CASGGLAGDGVTGELFF. The DNA of the CDR3 is TGTGCCAGCGGAGGACTAGCGGGAGACGGAGTCACCGGGGAGCTGTTTTTT. The genes are TRBV2 and TRBJ2-2; 13 bases agree with TRBD2. Per germline, CDR1 SNHLY and CDR2 FYNNEI. This CDR3 contains 17 residues. V was pared by 8 bases and J by 4 bases, with 10 bases of the junction left unmatched. The full variable domain, completed using reference TRBV2 and TRBJ2-2, is EPEVTQTPSHQVTQMGQEVILRCVPISNHLYFYWYRQILGQKVEFLVSFYNNEISEKSEIFDDQFSVERPDGSNFTLKIRSTKLEDSAMYFCASGGLAGDGVTGELFFGEGSRLTVL.

This clonotype was observed a handful of times. The V gene is TRBV7-2, the J gene TRBJ2-1; 12 nucleotides agree with TRBD2. Germline trimming cut 4 bases from V and 7 bases from J; bases unmatched to any gene: 14. CDR3 length equals 18 residues. Germline V gene data show CDR1 as SGHTA and CDR2 as FQGNSA. The CDR3 coding sequence is TGTGCCAGCAGCTCCGGACTAGCGGGGCTCTCACTTTTGAATGAGCAGTTCTTC. It specifies CASSSGLAGLSLLNEQFF.

The CDR3 protein is CASSLGGAMETQYF. CDR3 sequence (DNA): TGCGCCAGCAGCTTAGGGGGGGCGATGGAGACCCAGTACTTC. The chain uses TRBV5-1 and TRBJ2-5, with D possibly TRBD2 on 7 matching bases. Germline loops: CDR1 SGHRS, CDR2 YFSETQ. The CDR3 is made up of 14 amino acids. Deletions cut 2 bases from V and 5 bases from J, with 13 bases between. The variable domain in full, with the rest retrieved from reference TRBV5-1 and TRBJ2-5, is KAGVTQTPRYLIKTRGQQVTLSCSPISGHRSVSWYQQTPGQGLQFLFEYFSETQRNKGNFPGRFSGRQFSNSRSEMNVSTLELGDSALYLCASSLGGAMETQYFGPGTRLLVL.

The chain employs TRBV29-1 and TRBJ1-1; TRBD1 is a possible D gene (6 bases). CDR3 length equals 15 residues. The V gene lost 3 bases and the J gene lost 3 bases, with 17 bases spanning the gap. Germline CDR1 and CDR2: SQVTM and ANQGSEA. The DNA of the CDR3 is TGCAGCGTTGACGTGGGGGGGGCGAGGTACACTGAAGCTTTCTTT. Its protein product is CSVDVGGARYTEAFF.

The J gene is TRBJ2-7, the V gene TRBV30; 7 bases fit TRBD1. CDR3 length: 13 residues. After removal of 7 bases from V and 2 bases from J, the junction contained 8 bases not matched to a gene. Germline V CDR1 and CDR2: GTSNPN, SVGIG (reference sequence). The CDR3 DNA reads as TGTGCCTTAGGACAGGACGCCCCCTACGAGCAGTACTTC. This encodes CALGQDAPYEQYF.

In its sample, this clonotype was seen many times. This chain joins TRBV20-1 and TRBJ2-1, with D unresolved. The CDR3 covers 19 residues. Germline V gene data show CDR1 as DFQATT and CDR2 as SNEGSKA (reference sequence). Trimming took off 0 bases at V and 0 bases at J, with 21 bases between the two ends. CDR3 sequence: CSARDWEAYPASSYNEQFF. The CDR3 DNA reads as TGCAGTGCTAGAGACTGGGAAGCGTACCCCGCATCCTCCTACAATGAGCAGTTCTTC.

This clonotype was observed a few times. The V gene is TRBV21-1, the J gene TRBJ1-3. TRBV21-1 is shown as a pseudogene. The CDR3 has 16 amino acids. The CDR3 region has the DNA TGTGCCAGCAGCATTCGGACCTCCGCGGGAGGAAACACCATATATTTT. It yields the protein CASSIRTSAGGNTIYF.

The chain is built from TRBV5-8 and TRBJ2-5; D remains unclear. Germline V gene lookup returns CDR1 SGHTS and CDR2 YDEGEE. The germline V and J ends were trimmed by 4 bases and 0 bases, with 13 bases remaining between them. CDR3 length equals 15 residues. The CDR3 DNA follows: TGTGCCAGCAGCCCGGGTCAGGCGTACCAAGAGACCCAGTACTTC. Amino acid sequence: CASSPGQAYQETQYF.